The text below deals with one T cell receptor beta chain. CDR3 length: 15 amino acids. CDR1 GTSNPN and CDR2 SVGIG come from the germline V gene (reference sequence). J lost 3 bases, V lost 3 bases, and 11 bases had no gene match. This specimen comes from a study of T cell responses to AZD1222 COVID-19 vaccine. Data came from immunoSEQ multiplex PCR; TCRdb stores just in-frame clones and leaves some out. The top ten hold about 19% of the sample, which has some 130,000 clones, about 88% seen once. The TCR was taken from an adult in good health. The genes are TRBV30 and TRBJ2-7, with 7 nucleotides matching TRBD1. The sample here was peripheral blood, taken on day 0 of MenACWY control vaccination. The CDR3 sequence is CAWRDRRRTVYEQYF. The CDR3 coding sequence is TGTGCCTGGAGGGACAGGCGCCGTACTGTCTACGAGCAGTACTTC.